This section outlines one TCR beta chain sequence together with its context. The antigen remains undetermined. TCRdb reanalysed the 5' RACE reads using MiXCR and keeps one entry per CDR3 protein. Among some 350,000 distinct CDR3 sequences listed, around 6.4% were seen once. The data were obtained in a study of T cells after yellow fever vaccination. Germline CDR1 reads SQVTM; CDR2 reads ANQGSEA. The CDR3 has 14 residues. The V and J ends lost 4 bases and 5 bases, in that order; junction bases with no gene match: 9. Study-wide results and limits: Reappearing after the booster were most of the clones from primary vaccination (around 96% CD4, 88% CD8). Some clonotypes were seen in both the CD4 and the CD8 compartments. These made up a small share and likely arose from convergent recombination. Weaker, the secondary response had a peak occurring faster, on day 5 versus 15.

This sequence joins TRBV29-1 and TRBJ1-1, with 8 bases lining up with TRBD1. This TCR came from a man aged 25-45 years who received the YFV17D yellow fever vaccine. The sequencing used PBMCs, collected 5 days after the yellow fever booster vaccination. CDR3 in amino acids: CSVGGGQGRTEAFF. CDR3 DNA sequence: TGCAGCGTTGGAGGAGGACAGGGTCGAACTGAAGCTTTCTTT.